The 8 T cell receptor beta chains in this list originate from one sample, sequenced in a study of T cell responses to AZD1222 COVID-19 vaccine. Only in-frame clones appear in the TCRdb table, and some are missing; sequencing was by immunoSEQ multiplex PCR. The sample has some 80,000 clones, about nine tenths seen once. Sequences were derived from peripheral blood, sampled 28 days after the second AZD1222 dose. These receptors originate from an adult who received the AZD1222 COVID-19 vaccine.

The rearrangement uses TRBV4-1 and TRBJ2-1, with TRBD2 matching over 9 bases. This CDR3 comprises 17 residues. The V segment lost 1 base and the J segment 4 bases; nucleotides outside the gene matches: 8. Germline V gene data show CDR1 as MGHRA and CDR2 as YSYEKL. CDR3 nucleotides: TGCGCCAGCAGCCAAGGTTTGCTAGCGGGAATATACAATGAGCAGTTCTTC. It is translated as CASSQGLLAGIYNEQFF.

The gene calls are TRBV7-9 and TRBJ2-3; no definite D call. V gave up 1 base and J gave up 5 bases, with 16 bases separating them. CDR1 and CDR2 from the germline V gene are SEHNR and FQNEAQ (reference sequence). The CDR3 loop spans 16 amino acids. The CDR3 nucleotides read TGTGCCAGCAGCTTAGAAGTAGGGTCGTGGCTAGATACGCAGTATTTT. It yields the protein CASSLEVGSWLDTQYF.

The rearrangement links TRBV3-1 (or the pseudogene TRBV3-2) to TRBJ1-2; 12 bases agree with TRBD1. In germline, CDR1 is LGHDT, CDR2 YNNKEL (reference sequence). Trimming at V came to 4 bases and at J to 8 bases, leaving 5 bases not matched to a gene. The CDR3 extends over 14 amino acids. The DNA for the CDR3 is TGTGCCAGCAGCCGGGGACAGGGGGCGACAGGCTACACCTTC. Its protein is CASSRGQGATGYTF.

This chain links TRBV2 with TRBJ2-7; 10 positions match TRBD1. The CDR3 is made up of 13 amino acids. Germline V gene data show CDR1 as SNHLY and CDR2 as FYNNEI. V trimming: 7 bases; J trimming: 7 bases; junction bases outside the gene matches: 7. For the CDR3, the DNA is TGTGCCAGCACCAAAGACAGGGGGCAGGAGCAGTACTTC. It specifies CASTKDRGQEQYF. Together with reference TRBV2 and TRBJ2-7, the CDR3 gives the full variable domain: EPEVTQTPSHQVTQMGQEVILRCVPISNHLYFYWYRQILGQKVEFLVSFYNNEISEKSEIFDDQFSVERPDGSNFTLKIRSTKLEDSAMYFCASTKDRGQEQYFGPGTRLTVT.

The chain couples TRBV29-1 to TRBJ1-5; 7 bases agree with TRBD1. CDR1 is SQVTM, CDR2 ANQGSEA, per germline. The CDR3 runs 12 residues. V gave up 4 bases and J gave up 5 bases; unmatched junction bases: 2. CDR3 nucleotide sequence: TGCAGCGTTGGACAGGGCCATCAGCCCCAGCATTTT. Amino acid sequence: CSVGQGHQPQHF.

This chain links TRBV3-1 (or the pseudogene TRBV3-2) with TRBJ2-1, with 12 bases matching TRBD2. Losses at the gene ends were 1 base for V and 2 bases for J; bases not matched to a gene: 9. The CDR3 contains 19 residues. The germline V gene has CDR1 LGHDT and CDR2 YNNKEL (reference sequence). The CDR3 nucleotides are TGTGCCAGCAGCCAAGGACTAGCGGGGGATCTCACTGCCTACAATGAGCAGTTCTTC. Its translation is CASSQGLAGDLTAYNEQFF.

The gene calls are TRBV29-1 and TRBJ2-7; D possibly corresponds to TRBD2 (5 bases). Germline values: CDR1 SQVTM, CDR2 ANQGSEA. This CDR3 has 14 amino acids. Trimming pared 6 bases from V and 3 bases from J, leaving 18 bases between. The CDR3 sequence is CSVSPGSPSYEQYF. As DNA, the CDR3 is TGCAGCGTCTCCCCTGGGAGTCCAAGCTACGAGCAGTACTTC.

This clone has just a few counts. The chain couples TRBV4-1 to TRBJ1-4; D is uncertain. V shed 4 bases and J shed 0 bases, with 18 bases lying between them. Germline V gene sequence: CDR1 MGHRA, CDR2 YSYEKL. There are 18 residues in the CDR3. The CDR3 spells CASSLRGDLSATNEKLFF. CDR3 DNA sequence: TGCGCCAGCAGCCTAAGAGGAGATTTGTCTGCAACTAATGAAAAACTGTTTTTT.